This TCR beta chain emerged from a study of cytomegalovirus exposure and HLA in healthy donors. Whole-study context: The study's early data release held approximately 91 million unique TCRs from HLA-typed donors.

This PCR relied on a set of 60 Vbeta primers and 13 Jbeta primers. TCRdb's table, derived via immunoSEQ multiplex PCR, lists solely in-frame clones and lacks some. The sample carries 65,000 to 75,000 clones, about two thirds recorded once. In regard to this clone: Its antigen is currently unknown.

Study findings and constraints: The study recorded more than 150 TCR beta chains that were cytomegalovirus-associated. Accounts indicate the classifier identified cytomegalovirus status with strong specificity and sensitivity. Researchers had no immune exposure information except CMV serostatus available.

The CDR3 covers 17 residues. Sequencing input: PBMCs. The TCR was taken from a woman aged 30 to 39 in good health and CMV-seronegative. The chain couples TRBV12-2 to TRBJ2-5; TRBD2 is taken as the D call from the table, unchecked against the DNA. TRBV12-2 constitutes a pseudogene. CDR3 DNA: TGTGCAAGTCGCTTAGGGGGACTCGCGGGGGGCGGAGAGACCCAGTACTTC. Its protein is CASRLGGLAGGGETQYF.